This TCR beta chain was recovered during a study of T cell responses to AZD1222 COVID-19 vaccine. Libraries were prepared by immunoSEQ multiplex PCR; TCRdb keeps only in-frame clonotypes and omits some of them. This table holds around 60,000 clones, approximately 90% found once. This CDR3 comprises 14 residues. Trimming cost V 5 bases and J 6 bases, with 12 bases left between them. Per the germline V gene, CDR1 is SGHDT and CDR2 is YYEEEE. This clone was recorded a few times. Its matching antigen is unknown. The study's findings and limits: Close to half of spike-specific TCRs reportedly recognize unmutated variant regions. Spike was spanned by vaccine-associated CD4 TCRs, which were dominant at 160-218 and 743-854. Among AZD1222 vaccinees, only six were seropositive at baseline.

V and J are TRBV5-6 and TRBJ1-6; D possibly corresponds to TRBD1 (6 bases). Here the sequenced sample was peripheral blood, taken 28 days after the second dose of the MenACWY control vaccine. This TCR came from an adult who received the MenACWY meningococcal vaccine as a control. CDR3 residues: CASRLGHGNSPLHF. Here the CDR3 DNA reads TGTGCCAGCAGACTGGGACACGGTAATTCACCCCTCCACTTT.